The table lists the clone carrying this T cell receptor (beta chain) with a count of one. The germline V gene has CDR1 SGHRS and CDR2 YFSETQ. Trimming took 0 bases from V and 0 from J, leaving 9 bases between them. This CDR3 spans 16 amino acids. This sample was taken from a study of blood T cell repertoires in COVID-19. Across the study: Material from acute and convalescent COVID-19 was sourced from the United States, Italy and Spain.

In the original workflow: Nucleated cell counts were estimated from reference gene primer amplification. Produced via immunoSEQ multiplex PCR; TCRdb's table is partial and in-frame only. Clone size and V and J calls were adopted from that table, with D and trimming inferred from the DNA. The repertoire holds just under 150,000 clones, with approximately 87% as singletons. Material: peripheral blood. The TCR comes from a man in his fifties or sixties who had recovered from COVID-19. This sequence joins TRBV5-1 and TRBJ1-4, with D possibly being TRBD1 (6 bases). The CDR3 bases are TGCGCCAGCAGCTTGGGACAGGTTGCAACTAATGAAAAACTGTTTTTT. This gives the protein CASSLGQVATNEKLFF. The variable domain in full, completed from reference TRBV5-1 and TRBJ1-4, reads KAGVTQTPRYLIKTRGQQVTLSCSPISGHRSVSWYQQTPGQGLQFLFEYFSETQRNKGNFPGRFSGRQFSNSRSEMNVSTLELGDSALYLCASSLGQVATNEKLFFGSGTQLSVL.